These 10 T cell receptor beta chains were sequenced from one sample in a study of vaccination and CD4 T cells after COVID-19. With the Oncomine TCR Beta short-read assay, DNA from cultured CD4+ T cells was sequenced. TCRdb analysed the PCR reads with MiXCR anew, one entry per CDR3 protein. This sample has about 15,000 distinct CDR3 sequences, with about three quarters found just once. The antigens these receptors bind are not known. Treatment reported: roughly 11-day PBMC culture with coronavirus spike peptide pools or control peptides (ViraFEST assay). Material: CD4+ T cells from blood, cultured in vitro. The source is a human donor who had recovered from COVID-19.

CDR3 amino acids: CASSFPNKAEQYF. The CDR3 DNA reads TGTGCCAGCAGTTTTCCGAATAAGGCCGAGCAGTACTTC. The chain combines TRBV27 with TRBJ2-7; the D is unclear. Germline-derived CDR1 and CDR2 are MNHEY and SMNVEV (reference sequence). Trimming took off 3 bases at V and 6 bases at J, with 12 bases between the two ends. The CDR3 runs 13 residues.

The rearrangement uses TRBV5-1 and TRBJ2-3, with 8 bases that match TRBD1. Germline V gene data show CDR1 as SGHRS and CDR2 as YFSETQ. V trimming: 1 base; J trimming: 4 bases; junction bases outside the gene matches: 20. This CDR3 has 20 residues. The CDR3 reads CASSLSSTGDSSGFPDTQYF. CDR3 nucleotide sequence: TGCGCCAGCAGCTTGAGTTCGACAGGGGATAGCTCAGGGTTCCCAGATACGCAGTATTTT.

CDR3 sequence (DNA): TGTGCCAGCAGCCCGCGGGAGGTAGGAATCCACAATGAGCAGTTCTTC. Residues: CASSPREVGIHNEQFF. The gene calls are TRBV11-2 and TRBJ2-1, with 8 bases matching TRBD2. CDR3 size: 16 residues. The germline CDR1 and CDR2 sequences are SGHAT and FQNNGV. Trimming took 5 bases from V and 5 from J; bases not matched to a gene: 11.

This chain uses TRBV2 with TRBJ2-4; the D is unclear. The CDR3 extends over 11 amino acids. V lost 6 bases to trimming and J lost 11 bases, with 11 bases between them. The germline gives CDR1 SNHLY, CDR2 FYNNEI. Written as DNA, the CDR3 is TGTGCCAGCAGCACCCCCGAGGTTCAGTACTTC. This encodes CASSTPEVQYF. The entire variable domain, with the rest obtained from reference TRBV2 and TRBJ2-4, is as follows: EPEVTQTPSHQVTQMGQEVILRCVPISNHLYFYWYRQILGQKVEFLVSFYNNEISEKSEIFDDQFSVERPDGSNFTLKIRSTKLEDSAMYFCASSTPEVQYFGAGTRLSVL.

This clonotype was observed a handful of times. The rearrangement uses TRBV15 and TRBJ2-3, with D perhaps TRBD2 (6 bases). CDR3 length: 15 residues. Between the trimmed V and J ends, which lost 3 bases and 3 bases, there was a span of 13 bases. Germline V gene sequence: CDR1 LNHNV, CDR2 YYDKDF (reference sequence). The CDR3 region is CATSRGGMGTDTQYF. The CDR3 nucleotides read TGTGCCACCAGCAGGGGCGGGATGGGTACAGATACGCAGTATTTT.

The J gene is TRBJ1-2, the V gene TRBV7-2; 7 bases map to TRBD1. The CDR3 has 17 amino acids. Germline lookup yields CDR1 SGHTA and CDR2 FQGNSA. The J segment lost 6 bases and the V segment lost 2 bases, leaving 15 bases of the junction unmatched. The CDR3: CASSLNEAGGGGDGYTF. The CDR3 region has the DNA TGTGCCAGCAGCTTAAATGAGGCAGGGGGAGGTGGGGATGGCTACACCTTC.

In its sample, this clonotype was seen a few times. The chain carries TRBV21-1 and TRBJ1-1. TRBV21-1 is listed as a pseudogene. This CDR3 is 16 amino acids long. The CDR3 sequence is CASTCCKGLGNTEAFF. CDR3 coding DNA: TGTGCCAGCACCTGTTGCAAGGGCCTGGGGAACACTGAAGCTTTCTTT.

The gene calls are TRBV20-1 and TRBJ1-6, with 9 bases that match TRBD1. V trimming: 6 bases; J trimming: 7 bases; junction bases outside the gene matches: 7. The germline gives CDR1 DFQATT, CDR2 SNEGSKA (reference sequence). The CDR3 totals 14 residues. The CDR3 region is CSAQGTGPNSPLHF. In nucleotides, the CDR3 is TGCAGTGCCCAAGGGACAGGGCCAAATTCACCCCTCCACTTT.

The CDR3, as DNA: TGTGCCAGCAGCCCGAACCACAGGTCGGGGGAGACCCAGTACTTC. It codes for CASSPNHRSGETQYF. The chain links TRBV11-3 to TRBJ2-5; D assignment may be TRBD1 or TRBD2 (5 bases each). V lost 5 bases to trimming and J lost 5 bases, with 18 bases between them. This CDR3 has 15 residues. Germline V gene lookup returns CDR1 SGHNT and CDR2 YENEEA.

This chain joins TRBV19 and TRBJ1-5; D is unclear. V was pared by 0 bases and J by 10 bases, with 16 bases between. The CDR3 is made up of 15 amino acids. Germline CDR1 and CDR2: LNHDA and SQIVND (reference sequence). CDR3 sequence reads: CASSIDQLGSLPQHF. The CDR3 DNA reads TGTGCCAGTAGTATAGATCAGCTGGGTAGTTTACCCCAGCATTTT. Together with reference TRBV19 and TRBJ1-5, the CDR3 gives the full variable domain: DGGITQSPKYLFRKEGQNVTLSCEQNLNHDAMYWYRQDPGQGLRLIYYSQIVNDFQKGDIAEGYSVSREKKESFPLTVTSAQKNPTAFYLCASSIDQLGSLPQHFGDGTRLSIL.